This TCR beta chain was sequenced during a study of blood T cell repertoires in COVID-19. Study at large: Donors in the United States, Italy and Spain gave samples during acute or convalescent COVID-19. In each case, the material was cDNA or gDNA derived from T cells, B-cell-depleted T cells, or PBMCs.

This CDR3 has 13 amino acids. The germline CDR1 and CDR2 sequences are SGHTA and FQGNSA. V was cut by 1 base and J by 1 base, with 4 bases left in between. Methods used by the authors: Researchers report that nucleated cell counts were estimated from reference gene primer amplification. Produced via immunoSEQ multiplex PCR; TCRdb's table is partial and in-frame only. The D gene and trimming were derived from the DNA, and the V and J assignments and clone size from that table. The sample includes about 18,000 clones, about 81% of them seen just once. This clone was seen a single time. The sample holds other DNA sequences that translate to the same CDR3.

The chain employs TRBV7-2 and TRBJ1-1; D not resolved. Sequencing was done on a sample of peripheral blood. The origin of this receptor is a man aged 35 to 55 with active or convalescent COVID-19. The CDR3: CASSLDRNTEAFF. As DNA, the CDR3 is TGTGCCAGCAGCTTAGATCGGAACACTGAAGCTTTCTTT.